This record looks at one T cell receptor beta chain sequence and its context. The antigen remains unidentified. The data stem from a study of T cell repertoires in cytomegalovirus infection. Overall study: The public TCR beta signatures pointed to both CMV infection and matching HLA type. Study-wide results and caveats: There were carriers of CMV plus the relevant HLA, and cumulative public TCR beta family frequency identified them. CMV-specific TCR beta clonotypes restricted by HLA-C dominated the ex vivo response.

MiXCR was run by TCRdb on the reads, yielding one entry per CDR3 protein. The sample yields about 920,000 distinct CDR3 sequences, 31% seen once. V gave up 0 bases and J gave up 5 bases, with 5 bases separating them. CDR1 and CDR2 from the germline V gene are LNHDA and SQIVND (reference sequence). The CDR3 consists of 13 residues. Sequenced material: cultured CD8+ T cells from PBMCs, taken from culture after CMV antigen stimulation. This TCR derives from a human donor in good health (CMV status not recorded). Some clones in this sample may be carry-over from other donors' samples. The chain links TRBV19 to TRBJ2-1, with D uncertain. The CDR3 DNA follows: TGTGCCAGTAGTATAGATCAGAACAATGAGCAGTTCTTC. Translating it yields CASSIDQNNEQFF.